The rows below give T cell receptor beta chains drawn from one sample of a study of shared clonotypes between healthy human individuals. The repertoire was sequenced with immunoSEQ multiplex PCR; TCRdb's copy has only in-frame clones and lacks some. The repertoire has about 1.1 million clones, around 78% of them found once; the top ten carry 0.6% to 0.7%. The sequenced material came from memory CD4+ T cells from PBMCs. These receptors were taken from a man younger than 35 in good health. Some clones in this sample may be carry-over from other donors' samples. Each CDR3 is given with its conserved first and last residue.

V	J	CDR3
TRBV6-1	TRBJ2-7	CASSEVRGYYEQYF
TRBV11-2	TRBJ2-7	CASSAPWLGLEQYF
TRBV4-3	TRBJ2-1	CASSQVGNRRGHEQFF
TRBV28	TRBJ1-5	CASNIPYQPQHF
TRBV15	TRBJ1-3	CATSRAGGAGNTIYF
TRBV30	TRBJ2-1	CAWRYGSSYNEQFF
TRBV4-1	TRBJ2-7	CASSLLVSSYEQYF
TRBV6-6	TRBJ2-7	CASSYASFYEQYF
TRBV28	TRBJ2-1	CASSLMGTSGYNEQFF
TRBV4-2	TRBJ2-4	CASSQEPGERNIQYF
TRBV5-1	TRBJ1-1	CASSSAGQGVTEAFF
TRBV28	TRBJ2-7	CASSLGSPGRKDF
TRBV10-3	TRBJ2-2	CAIRSTSGEIGTGELFF
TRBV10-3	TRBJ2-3	CAIKTTIGTSGDTDTQYF
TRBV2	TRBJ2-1	CASDRDRDANEQFF
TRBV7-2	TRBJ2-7	CASSRSHSYEQYF
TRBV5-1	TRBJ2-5	CASSLGQTQYF
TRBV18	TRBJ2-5	CASSPRYGETQYF
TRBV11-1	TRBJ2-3	CASSSRFTDTQYF
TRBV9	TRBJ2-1	CASSPRPTSGRAAGQFF
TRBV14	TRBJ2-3	CASSQVTSPTDTQYF
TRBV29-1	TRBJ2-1	CSVNVRLADTSNEQFF
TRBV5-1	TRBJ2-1	CASSLPEGQGDEQFF
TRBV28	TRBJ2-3	CASQSTGSGDTQYF
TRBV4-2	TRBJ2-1	CASSQDRTGHNEQFF
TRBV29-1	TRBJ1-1	CSVSGGNTEAFF
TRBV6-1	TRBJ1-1	CASMEAGPWVGAFF
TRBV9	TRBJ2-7	CASSADRAQGEQYF
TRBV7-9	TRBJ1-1	CASSDRGRDTEAFF
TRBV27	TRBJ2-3	CASSFTGGLRDTQYF
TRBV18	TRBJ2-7	CASSPTTDGEQYF
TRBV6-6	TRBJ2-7	CASSYVRSRYEQYF
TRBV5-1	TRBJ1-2	CASSLEGDSHGYTF
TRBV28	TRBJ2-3	CASTPAGESDTQYF
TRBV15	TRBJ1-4	CATSRRSGSPEKLFF
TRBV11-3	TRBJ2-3	CASSDLRGLRADTQYF
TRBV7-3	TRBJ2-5	CASSFGFRETQYF
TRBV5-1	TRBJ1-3	CASSLGGTGSSGNTIYF
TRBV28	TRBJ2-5	CASCWQSQETQYF
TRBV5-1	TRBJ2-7	CASSLRQGHEQYF
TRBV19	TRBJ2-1	CASSISLSSYNEQFF
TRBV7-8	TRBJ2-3	CASSSWGEGADTQYF
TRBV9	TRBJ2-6	CASSYLAGPPNVLTF
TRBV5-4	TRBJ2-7	CASSQILDEQYF
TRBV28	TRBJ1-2	CASSLETGGYYGYTF
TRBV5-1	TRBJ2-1	CASSLAQGGEQFF
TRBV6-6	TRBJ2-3	CASSYSRIPGRDTQYF
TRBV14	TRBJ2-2	CASSQVRTANTGELFF
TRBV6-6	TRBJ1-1	CASSYPGNTEAFF
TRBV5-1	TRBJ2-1	CASREGAGNNNEQFF
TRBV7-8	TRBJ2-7	CASSAQRTLLYEQYF